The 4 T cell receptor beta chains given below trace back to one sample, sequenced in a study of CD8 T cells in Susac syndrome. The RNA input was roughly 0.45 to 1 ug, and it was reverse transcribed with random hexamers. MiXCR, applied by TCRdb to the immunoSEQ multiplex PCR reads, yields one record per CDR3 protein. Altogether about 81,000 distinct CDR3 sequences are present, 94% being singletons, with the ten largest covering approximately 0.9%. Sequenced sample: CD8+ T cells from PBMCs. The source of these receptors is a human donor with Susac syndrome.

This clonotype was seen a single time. CDR3 protein: CASGSALGDSRSPEQFF. CDR3 DNA: TGTGCTAGTGGTTCTGCTCTAGGGGACTCCAGATCCCCTGAGCAGTTCTTC. The chain uses TRBV12-5 and TRBJ2-1, with D possibly being TRBD2 (6 bases). V was pared by 4 bases and J by 9 bases, with 25 bases between. Germline V lookup: CDR1 LGHNT, CDR2 FRNRAP. This CDR3 has 17 amino acids.

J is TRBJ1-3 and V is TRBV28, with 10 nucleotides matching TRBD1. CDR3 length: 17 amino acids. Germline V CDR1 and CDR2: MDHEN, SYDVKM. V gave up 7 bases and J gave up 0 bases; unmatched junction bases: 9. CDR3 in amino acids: CASKRLGQGDSGNTIYF. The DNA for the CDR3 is TGTGCCAGCAAACGACTCGGACAGGGGGACTCTGGAAACACCATATATTTT.

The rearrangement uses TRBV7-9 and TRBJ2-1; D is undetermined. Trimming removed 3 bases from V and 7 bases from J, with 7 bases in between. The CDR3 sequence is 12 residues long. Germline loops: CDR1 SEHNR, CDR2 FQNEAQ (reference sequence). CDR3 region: CASSLGQNEQFF. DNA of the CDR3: TGTGCCAGCAGCTTGGGTCAAAATGAGCAGTTCTTC.

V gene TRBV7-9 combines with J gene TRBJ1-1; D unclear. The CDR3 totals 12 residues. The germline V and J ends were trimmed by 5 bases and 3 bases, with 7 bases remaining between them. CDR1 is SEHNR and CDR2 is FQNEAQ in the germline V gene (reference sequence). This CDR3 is CASSDGYTEAFF. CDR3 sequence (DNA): TGTGCCAGCAGCGATGGATACACTGAAGCTTTCTTT.